This T cell receptor (beta chain) was sequenced for a study of blood T cell repertoires in COVID-19. Study details: Italy, Spain and the United States were the sources of the convalescent and acute COVID-19 samples.

The Seattle site enrolled patients during active infection and followed them longitudinally. Generated by immunoSEQ multiplex PCR, the TCRdb table keeps only in-frame clones and is missing some. This table holds roughly 160,000 clones, 80% to 90% found once. The CDR3 runs to 13 residues. CDR1 and CDR2 from the germline V gene are LNHDA and SQIVND (reference sequence). The V end was cut by 6 bases, the J end by 1 base, with 10 bases between. Input material: peripheral blood. The source of this sequence is a woman between 50 and 59 years old with COVID-19, enrolled during active disease. This chain joins TRBV19 and TRBJ2-7; D gene unclear. As DNA, the CDR3 is TGTGCCAGTAGCCCCCAGGTTTCCTACGAGCAGTACTTC. Its translation: CASSPQVSYEQYF.